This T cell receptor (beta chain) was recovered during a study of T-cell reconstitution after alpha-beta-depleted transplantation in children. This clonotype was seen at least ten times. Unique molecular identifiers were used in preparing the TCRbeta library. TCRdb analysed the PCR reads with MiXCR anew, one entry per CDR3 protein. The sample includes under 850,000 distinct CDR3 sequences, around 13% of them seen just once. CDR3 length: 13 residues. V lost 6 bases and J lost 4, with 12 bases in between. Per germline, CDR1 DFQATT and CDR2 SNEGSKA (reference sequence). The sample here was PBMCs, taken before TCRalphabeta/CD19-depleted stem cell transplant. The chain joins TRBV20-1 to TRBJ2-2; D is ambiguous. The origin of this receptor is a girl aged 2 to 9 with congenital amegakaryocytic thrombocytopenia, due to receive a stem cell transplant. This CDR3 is CSAPRSSTGELFF. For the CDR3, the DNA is TGCAGTGCCCCCCGGTCTAGCACCGGGGAGCTGTTTTTT.